The rows below give T cell receptor beta chains drawn from one sample of a study of lymphopenia after photon versus proton radiotherapy. Data came from immunoSEQ multiplex PCR; TCRdb stores just in-frame clones and leaves some out. This table holds some 40,000 clones, 90% to 95% found once. The sequencing here drew on peripheral blood, taken from a patient treated with photon-based radiotherapy. All receptors come from a man in his fifties or sixties with cholangiocarcinoma. The CDR3 runs from the conserved cysteine through the conserved F or W.

v_call cdr3_aa
TRBV7-9 CASSLLAVGTGELFF
TRBV6-5 CASNPSAAANQPQHF
TRBV6-1 CASSEGLANYEQYF
TRBV28 CASSLEGLSNQPQHF
TRBV2 CASSQDRNNEQFF
TRBV28 CASTGTGYYGYTF
TRBV19 CASKFRAGATEANYGYTF
TRBV18 CASSATGNTGELFF
TRBV7-9 CASSLSLGRKTNTEAFF
TRBV27 CASSVDGYSGNTIYF
TRBV7-6 CASSLASREHYEQYF
TRBV7-8 CASSLQNLASYEQYF
TRBV5-1 CASSLKQGDIMNTEAFF
TRBV29-1 CSVTSTGPETQYF
TRBV19 CASSIGDTIYF
TRBV25-1 CASSESGGQTKGTDTQYF
TRBV11-3 CASSLAGYPQRQFF
TRBV19 CASKLLAKNIQYF
TRBV27 CASSSTGLTGELFF
TRBV9 CASSVGLAIDNEQFF
TRBV28 CASSYQGVGLQPQHF
TRBV5-4 CASSGQGYGYTF
TRBV11-3 CASSRRVGNTEAFF
TRBV6-5 CASSWGQFGNEQFF
TRBV6-1 CASSERGSGNTIYF
TRBV28 CASSLYSAKGLPQYF
TRBV27 CASSLRPGMNTEAFF
TRBV7-8 CASSVYSGLNQPQHF
TRBV27 CASSLLGTYEQYF
TRBV19 CASSPPGSFYEQYF
TRBV18 CASSPSFGAGELFF
TRBV28 CASSLPGTMNTEAFF
TRBV2 CASSTGLRYNEQFF
TRBV2 CASSRQVNSNQPQHF
TRBV28 CASSWGGTVDGYTF
TRBV5-1 CASSLDWTSSIYGYTF
TRBV29-1 CSVEMIAATDTQYF
TRBV2 CASSLVGNSNQPQHF
TRBV9 CASTASGPRTGELFF
TRBV5-4 CAVWVNTEAFF
TRBV28 CASSSGGVSPLHF